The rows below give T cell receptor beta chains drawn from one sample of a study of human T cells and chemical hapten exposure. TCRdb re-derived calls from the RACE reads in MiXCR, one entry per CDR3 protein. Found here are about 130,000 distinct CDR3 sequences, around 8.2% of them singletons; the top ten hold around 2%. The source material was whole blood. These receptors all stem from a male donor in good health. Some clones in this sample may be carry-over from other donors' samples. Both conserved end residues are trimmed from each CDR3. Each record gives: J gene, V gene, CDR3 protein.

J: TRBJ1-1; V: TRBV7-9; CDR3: ASSPEGQVAEAF
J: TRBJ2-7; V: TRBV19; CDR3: ASSRGRDSYEQY
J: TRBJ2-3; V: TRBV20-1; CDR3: SARGGGDTQY
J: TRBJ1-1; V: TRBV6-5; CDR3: ASTTEARYAEAF
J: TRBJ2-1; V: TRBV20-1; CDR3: SARSLGGSFSYNEQF
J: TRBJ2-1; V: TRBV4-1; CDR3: ASSQMGSGKEQF
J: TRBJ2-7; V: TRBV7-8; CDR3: ASSLGDRGREQY
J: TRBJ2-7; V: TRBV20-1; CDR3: SARGGPFGEQY
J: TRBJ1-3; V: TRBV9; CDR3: ASSVAGVPGASGNTIY
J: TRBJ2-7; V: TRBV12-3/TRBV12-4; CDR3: ASSWSDRAGGEQY
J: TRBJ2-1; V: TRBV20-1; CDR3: SARGTDNYNEQF
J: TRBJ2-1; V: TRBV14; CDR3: ASSHDYNEQF
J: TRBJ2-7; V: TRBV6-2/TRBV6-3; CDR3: ASSYRDSSYEQY
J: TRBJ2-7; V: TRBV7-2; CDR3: ASSLGDLAGGEQY
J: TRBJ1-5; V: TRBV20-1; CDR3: SARAPGTGYDQPQH
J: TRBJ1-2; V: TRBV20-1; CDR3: SASDRQSANYGYT
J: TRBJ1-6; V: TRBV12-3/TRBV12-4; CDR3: ASRAGEGGDPLH
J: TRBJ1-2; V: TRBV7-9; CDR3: ASSSYETANYGYT
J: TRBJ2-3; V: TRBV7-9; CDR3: ASSLASGTSGASTDTQY
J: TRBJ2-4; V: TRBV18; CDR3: ASSPPSVAKNIQY
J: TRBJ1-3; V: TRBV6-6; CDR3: ASSGGTVLSGNTIY
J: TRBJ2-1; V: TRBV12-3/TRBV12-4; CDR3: ASTSGSNEQF
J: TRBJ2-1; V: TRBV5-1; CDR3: ASRQQVPEPNNEQF
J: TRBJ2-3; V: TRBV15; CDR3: ATSRADLRADTQY
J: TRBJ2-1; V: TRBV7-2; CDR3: ASSFTSGKYNEQF
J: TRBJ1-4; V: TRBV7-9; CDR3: ASSLVGGEKLF
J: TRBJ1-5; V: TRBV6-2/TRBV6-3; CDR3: ASSYSLDRGNQPQH
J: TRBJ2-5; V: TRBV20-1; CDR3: SARVVRETQY
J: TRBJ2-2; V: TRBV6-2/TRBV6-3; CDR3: ATPIREGETGELF
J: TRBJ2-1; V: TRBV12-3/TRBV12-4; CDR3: ASSSESLASTYNEQF
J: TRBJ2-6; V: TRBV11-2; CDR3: ASSSYTGRSSGANVLT
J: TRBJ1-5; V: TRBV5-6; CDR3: ASSLPITGTNQPQH
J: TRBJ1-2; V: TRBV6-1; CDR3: ASSPGTPGQFYGYT
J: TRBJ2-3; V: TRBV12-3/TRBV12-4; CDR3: ASSPRDSPGGDTQY
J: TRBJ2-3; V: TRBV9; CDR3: ASSVGISGDTDTQY
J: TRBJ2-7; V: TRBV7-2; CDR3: ASSLSSAGEHYEQY
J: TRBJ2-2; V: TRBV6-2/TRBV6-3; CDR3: ASSYYSGANTGELF
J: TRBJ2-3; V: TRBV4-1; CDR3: ASSQDLGLAGVPDTQY
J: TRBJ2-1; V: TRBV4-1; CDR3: ASSHDSGLSYNEQF
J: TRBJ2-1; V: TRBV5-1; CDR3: ASSFPPRNEQF
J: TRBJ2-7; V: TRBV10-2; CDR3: ASSDPSRAEASYEQY
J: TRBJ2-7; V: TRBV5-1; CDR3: ASSLSGTYEQY
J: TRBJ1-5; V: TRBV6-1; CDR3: ASRLDRNSNQPQH
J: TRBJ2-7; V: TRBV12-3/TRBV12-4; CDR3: ASSFRYVEQY
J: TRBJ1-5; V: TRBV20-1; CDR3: SAGDWTSNQPQH
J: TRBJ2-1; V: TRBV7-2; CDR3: ASSYGGGARNEQF
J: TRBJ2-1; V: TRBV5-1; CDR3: ASSTAPNSYNEQF
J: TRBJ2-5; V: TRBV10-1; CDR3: ASSESSESYQETQY
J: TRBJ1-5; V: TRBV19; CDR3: ASSGGVGTAGNQPQH
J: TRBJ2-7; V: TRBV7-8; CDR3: ASSLEGQRPYEQY
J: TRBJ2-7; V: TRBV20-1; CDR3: SAWPNHTSYEQY
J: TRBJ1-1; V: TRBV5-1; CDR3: ASSLEGASAAF
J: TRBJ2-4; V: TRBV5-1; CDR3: ASSLGGGLDIQY
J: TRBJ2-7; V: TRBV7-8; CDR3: ASSLARVEEQY
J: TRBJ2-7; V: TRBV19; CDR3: ASSPRDSSSYEQY
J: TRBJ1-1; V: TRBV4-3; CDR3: ASSRDSIYTEAF
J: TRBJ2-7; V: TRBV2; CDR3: ASSDAGVAYEQY
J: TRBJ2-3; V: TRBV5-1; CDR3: ASKHRTDTQY